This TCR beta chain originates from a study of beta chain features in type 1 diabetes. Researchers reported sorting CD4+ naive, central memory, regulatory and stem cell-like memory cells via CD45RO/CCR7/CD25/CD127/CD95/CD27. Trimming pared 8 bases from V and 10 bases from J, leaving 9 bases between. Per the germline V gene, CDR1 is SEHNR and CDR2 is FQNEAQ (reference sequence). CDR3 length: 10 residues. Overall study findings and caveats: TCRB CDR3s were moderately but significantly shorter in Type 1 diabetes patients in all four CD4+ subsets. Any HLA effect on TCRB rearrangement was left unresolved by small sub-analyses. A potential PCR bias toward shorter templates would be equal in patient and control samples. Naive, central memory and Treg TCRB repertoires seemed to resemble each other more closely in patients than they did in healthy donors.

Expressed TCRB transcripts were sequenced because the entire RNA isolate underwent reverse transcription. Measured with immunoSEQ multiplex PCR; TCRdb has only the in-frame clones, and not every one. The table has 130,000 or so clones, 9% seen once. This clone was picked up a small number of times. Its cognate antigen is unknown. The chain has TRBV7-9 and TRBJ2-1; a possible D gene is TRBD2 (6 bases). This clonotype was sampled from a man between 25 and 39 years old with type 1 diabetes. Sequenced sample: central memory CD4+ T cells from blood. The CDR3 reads CASGGTEQFF. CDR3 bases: TGTGCCAGCGGCGGGACCGAGCAGTTCTTC.